The 20 T cell receptor beta chains in this list originate from one sample, sequenced in a study of control samples from healthy donors and cancer patients. The protocol was immunoSEQ multiplex PCR, while the TCRdb copy is restricted to in-frame clones and leaves out a portion. The sample gives 95,000 to 150,000 clones, approximately 87% of which show up once; over 10% is in the top ten. The sample consisted of blood. These receptors all stem from a man aged 25 to 40 in good health.

This clone was seen a few times. This chain uses TRBV2 with TRBJ1-6, with no clear D. V lost 8 bases and J lost 8, with 13 bases in between. The CDR3 loop spans 13 amino acids. CDR1 SNHLY and CDR2 FYNNEI come from the germline V gene. CDR3: CASGGEKDSPLHF. CDR3 nucleotide sequence: TGTGCCAGCGGCGGAGAAAAAGATTCACCCCTCCACTTT. Based on the CDR3 plus reference TRBV2 and TRBJ1-6, the full variable domain is EPEVTQTPSHQVTQMGQEVILRCVPISNHLYFYWYRQILGQKVEFLVSFYNNEISEKSEIFDDQFSVERPDGSNFTLKIRSTKLEDSAMYFCASGGEKDSPLHFGNGTRLTVT.

The J gene is TRBJ2-5, the V gene TRBV5-8, with no clear D. The CDR3 is made up of 13 amino acids. Trimming took off 0 bases at V and 5 bases at J, with 8 bases between the two ends. CDR1 is SGHTS and CDR2 is YDEGEE in the germline V gene. The CDR3: CASSLDGRETQYF. The CDR3 coding sequence is TGTGCCAGCAGCTTGGACGGCCGGGAGACCCAGTACTTC.

The chain couples TRBV7-8 to TRBJ2-4; D is possibly TRBD1 (5 bases). This CDR3 is 15 amino acids long. The ends were cut back, 1 base at V and 0 bases at J, with 7 bases in the middle. Germline CDR1 reads SGHVS; CDR2 reads FQNEAQ. The CDR3 reads CASSLEGLAKNIQYF. The CDR3 DNA follows: TGTGCCAGCAGCTTAGAGGGGCTAGCCAAAAACATTCAGTACTTC. The full variable domain, with the rest looked up from reference TRBV7-8 and TRBJ2-4, is GAGVSQSPRYKVAKRGQDVALRCDPISGHVSLFWYQQALGQGPEFLTYFQNEAQLDKSGLPSDRFFAERPEGSVSTLKIQRTQQEDSAVYLCASSLEGLAKNIQYFGAGTRLSVL.

The chain has TRBV12-5 and TRBJ2-1; D call uncertain. The V gene's germline CDR1 is LGHNT and CDR2 FRNRAP. This CDR3 is built from 11 residues. V dropped 6 bases and J dropped 4 bases, with 4 bases sitting between them. The CDR3 sequence is CASGRYNEQFF. In nucleotides, the CDR3 is TGTGCTAGTGGGCGGTACAATGAGCAGTTCTTC.

The chain links TRBV5-1 to TRBJ1-6; D is undetermined. V was trimmed by 9 bases and J by 5 bases, leaving 12 bases between them. CDR1 is SGHRS and CDR2 is YFSETQ in the germline V gene. The CDR3 consists of 13 residues. The CDR3 protein is CATKGTDNSPLHF. CDR3 bases: TGCGCCACCAAGGGAACAGATAATTCACCCCTCCACTTT.

The rearrangement joins TRBV11-1 to TRBJ1-4, with 7 bases aligning to TRBD1. Looked up from germline, CDR1 is SGHAT and CDR2 is FQDESV (reference sequence). CDR3 length: 15 residues. Trimming at V came to 6 bases and at J to 7 bases, leaving 11 bases not matched to a gene. The CDR3 spells CASSDVKGAGEKLFF. The CDR3 nucleotides read TGTGCCAGCAGTGACGTCAAGGGGGCTGGTGAAAAACTGTTTTTT.

The J gene is TRBJ1-5, the V gene TRBV7-8; D not resolved. Germline V gives CDR1 SGHVS, CDR2 FQNEAQ. With 5 bases removed from V and 0 bases from J, the gap between germline ends came to 8 bases. This CDR3 region has 14 residues. This CDR3 reads CASSRDFSNQPQHF. The DNA of the CDR3 is TGTGCCAGCAGCAGAGACTTTAGCAATCAGCCCCAGCATTTT.

V is TRBV15 and J is TRBJ1-1, with 8 bases lining up with TRBD1. V lost 0 bases, J lost 6 bases, and 6 bases stayed unmatched. This CDR3 comprises 15 residues. Germline assignment: CDR1 LNHNV and CDR2 YYDKDF (reference sequence). CDR3: CATSRDDDRGSEAFF. The CDR3 DNA is TGTGCCACCAGCAGAGATGACGACAGGGGCTCTGAAGCTTTCTTT.

The count of this clone is one. This rearrangement joins TRBV5-4 to TRBJ1-2; 7 nucleotides match TRBD1. The ends lost 4 bases at V and 8 bases at J; junction bases unmatched: 14. Germline V gene data show CDR1 as SGHNT and CDR2 as YYREEE (reference sequence). CDR3 length: 15 residues. The CDR3 loop reads CASSPGTVRLRGYTF. The CDR3 region has the DNA TGTGCCAGCAGCCCCGGGACAGTCCGCCTTCGGGGCTACACCTTC.

The chain has TRBV5-1 and TRBJ2-1; 7 nucleotides agree with TRBD2. The germline V gene has CDR1 SGHRS and CDR2 YFSETQ. V lost 0 bases and J lost 4; bases outside the gene matches: 7. The CDR3 consists of 16 residues. The DNA of the CDR3 is TGCGCCAGCAGCTTGGTGATCGGGGGGTTGTACAATGAGCAGTTCTTC. Translation: CASSLVIGGLYNEQFF.

The rearrangement joins TRBV7-9 to TRBJ1-2; no clear D gene. V lost 2 bases to trimming and J lost 2 bases, with 12 bases between them. This CDR3 spans 15 amino acids. Germline CDR1 is SEHNR and CDR2 is FQNEAQ (reference sequence). The DNA of the CDR3 is TGTGCCAGCAGCTTAAGCGGCGCCGGGAACTATGGCTACACCTTC. This encodes CASSLSGAGNYGYTF.

This chain joins TRBV2 and TRBJ2-5; possible D gene TRBD2, 5 bases. The CDR3 totals 14 residues. V lost 3 bases, J lost 5 bases, and 13 bases lay in between. Per germline, CDR1 SNHLY and CDR2 FYNNEI. CDR3 in DNA: TGTGCCAGCAGTGAGGGAACCCGAGGGGAGACCCAGTACTTC. This translates into CASSEGTRGETQYF.

There are a few counts of this clone. The chain employs TRBV28 and TRBJ1-5, with 11 positions matching TRBD1. The V gene end was trimmed by 3 bases and the J gene end by 6 bases; junction bases not matched to a gene: 4. Germline V gives CDR1 MDHEN, CDR2 SYDVKM. This CDR3 contains 15 residues. For the CDR3, the DNA is TGTGCCAGCAGTTTTTGGACAGGGGGCACTCAGCCCCAGCATTTT. Encoded protein: CASSFWTGGTQPQHF.

This clone is large. V is TRBV5-1 and J is TRBJ1-1; no clear D. This CDR3 spans 15 amino acids. Trimming took 0 bases from V and 1 from J, leaving 10 bases between them. The germline CDR1 and CDR2 sequences are SGHRS and YFSETQ. CDR3 in DNA: TGCGCCAGCAGCTTGGCGCCAGATCCGAACACTGAAGCTTTCTTT. This gives the protein CASSLAPDPNTEAFF.

This chain joins TRBV3-1 (or the pseudogene TRBV3-2) and TRBJ2-3; no clear D gene. The CDR3 is 14 residues long. V was cut by 0 bases and J by 3 bases, with 7 bases left in between. From germline, CDR1 is LGHDT and CDR2 YNNKEL (reference sequence). The CDR3 sequence is CASSQDLLTDTQYF. The CDR3 DNA is TGTGCCAGCAGCCAAGACCTACTAACAGATACGCAGTATTTT.

The chain couples TRBV13 to TRBJ1-1; 8 nucleotides line up with TRBD1. Germline CDR1 PRHDT, CDR2 FYEKMQ (reference sequence). This CDR3 has 16 residues. Trimming cost V 5 bases and J 5 bases; bases outside gene matches: 13. The DNA of the CDR3 is TGTGCCAGCAGCCTCCAGGGGCGGGACAGGACAACTGAAGCTTTCTTT. Translated, it gives CASSLQGRDRTTEAFF.

The chain has TRBV6-2 or TRBV6-3 and TRBJ1-1, with D tentatively TRBD1 (6 bases). The CDR3 is 15 residues long. With 0 bases removed from V and 4 bases from J, the gap between germline ends came to 12 bases. Germline V gives CDR1 MNHEY, CDR2 SVGEGT. The CDR3 spells CASSYSARGLTEAFF. The CDR3 nucleotides are TGTGCCAGCAGTTACTCGGCCAGGGGTCTCACTGAAGCTTTCTTT.

The V call is TRBV28, the J call TRBJ1-2; 8 positions agree with TRBD1. CDR1 and CDR2 (germline): MDHEN, SYDVKM. The CDR3 covers 12 residues. The V and J ends lost 10 bases and 3 bases, in that order; junction bases with no gene match: 4. The CDR3 is CATRTGHYGYTF. CDR3 coding DNA: TGTGCCACCAGGACAGGGCACTATGGCTACACCTTC.

Regarding this clone: This could be a read error, since a much larger clone is one nucleotide away. The chain's CDR3 is CASSPTGDTEAFF. DNA of the CDR3: TGTGCCAGCAGCCCGACAGGGGACACTGAAGCTTTCTTT. J is TRBJ1-1 and V is TRBV5-4; 8 bases line up with TRBD1. Germline loops: CDR1 SGHNT, CDR2 YYREEE (reference sequence). Trimming removed 4 bases from V and 3 bases from J; junction bases left unmatched: 2. This CDR3 contains 13 residues.

This clone was picked up one time. CDR3 loop: CASSLTGTHSDNEQFF. The CDR3 DNA reads as TGTGCCAGCAGTTTAACCGGGACTCACAGCGACAATGAGCAGTTCTTC. The chain couples TRBV28 to TRBJ2-1; tentatively, D is TRBD2 (6 bases). CDR1 MDHEN and CDR2 SYDVKM come from the germline V gene. The CDR3 is 16 amino acids. V was trimmed by 2 bases and J by 5 bases, leaving 16 bases between them.